This T cell receptor (beta chain) was observed in a study of identical twins. Per germline, CDR1 MNHNS and CDR2 SASEGT. V lost 6 bases to trimming and J lost 5 bases; unmatched junction nucleotides: 2. This CDR3 comprises 13 residues. A word on this clonotype: What it binds is not known.

From the 5' RACE reads, TCRdb called clonotypes with MiXCR, one entry per CDR3 protein. The sample carries some 250,000 distinct CDR3 sequences, 5.5% to 7.5% recorded once. Whole-study findings and limits: Zero-insertion findings could be partly confounded by invariant cells (MAIT and iNKT cells).

The same data also went into a second study, on T cells expressing NK-cell markers.

Specimen: CD8+ T cells sorted from blood. This sequence joins TRBV6-1 and TRBJ1-4; TRBD1 matches at 8 bases. This receptor was obtained from a woman between 18 and 29 years old in good health. The CDR3 here is CASRDRVNEKLFF. The CDR3 DNA sequence: TGTGCCAGCAGGGACAGGGTCAATGAAAAACTGTTTTTT.